This T cell receptor beta chain came from a study of shared clonotypes between healthy human individuals. V lost 6 bases to trimming and J lost 8 bases; unmatched junction nucleotides: 5. CDR3 length equals 15 residues. The germline V gene has CDR1 MDHEN and CDR2 SYDVKM. TCRdb keeps only in-frame clones here, not all; method: immunoSEQ multiplex PCR. The sample has approximately 810,000 clones; 80% to 95% are singletons. CD45RO-negative, CCR7-positively selected cells formed the naive CD8 fraction, excluding terminally differentiated effector memory CD45RA+ cells. The V and J genes are TRBV28 and TRBJ2-1, with TRBD2 identical over 15 bases. The TCR comes from a man in his thirties or forties in good health. Source material: naive CD8+ T cells sorted from blood. Written as DNA, the CDR3 is TGTGCCAGCAGATGGACTAGCGGGAGGGCCTATGAGCAGTTCTTC. Protein: CASRWTSGRAYEQFF.